These 27 T cell receptor delta chains were sequenced from one sample in a study of gamma-delta T cells after stem cell transplantation. TCRdb reanalyzed the RT-PCR reads using CATT. The sample lists about 1,600 delta-chain clones; around 8% were seen once. Sequencing was carried out using gamma-delta T cells. The receptors shown here come from a human donor. It is not recorded whose cells these are; they may come from a transplant donor.

A few counts support this clone. Since a far larger clone is one base different, this is likely a read error. CDR3 amino acids: CACDSLLGDREGSYTDKLIF. In DNA form, the CDR3 reads TGTGCCTGTGACTCATTACTGGGGGACCGTGAGGGGTCGTACACCGATAAACTCATCTTT. The V and J genes are TRDV2 and TRDJ1, with TRDD3 matching 9 bases. Germline values: CDR1 GEAIGNYY, CDR2 EKD. The CDR3 has 20 amino acids. J gave up 0 bases and V 3 bases, and 19 bases lay outside the gene matches.

This clone is medium-sized by share. The J gene is TRDJ1, the V gene TRDV2; 10 bases line up with TRDD3. This CDR3 contains 15 residues. Per germline, CDR1 GEAIGNYY and CDR2 EKD. The trim removed 3 bases at V and 8 bases at J, leaving 11 bases unmatched. This chain's CDR3 is CACDSVGDTEAKLIF. The CDR3 bases are TGTGCCTGTGACTCCGTGGGGGATACCGAGGCAAAACTCATCTTT.

A remark on this clone: This may be a read error, as it is one base from a much larger clone. This sequence joins TRDV2 and TRDJ1; D not resolved. Trimming pared 0 bases from V and 2 bases from J, leaving 12 bases between. The CDR3 extends over 15 amino acids. The germline gives CDR1 GEAIGNYY, CDR2 EKD. Here the CDR3 DNA reads TGTGCCTGTGACACCGTTCTAACGGTAACCGATAAACTCATCTTT. Protein: CACDTVLTVTDKLIF.

This clone was seen more than once but under ten times. This chain links TRDV2 with TRDJ1, with D perhaps TRDD3 (5 bases). CDR3 size: 14 residues. Germline values: CDR1 GEAIGNYY, CDR2 EKD. V was shortened by 3 bases and J by 7 bases, with 17 bases between the two germline ends. DNA for the CDR3: TGTGCCTGTGACCGGCTGGGATCCAAGTGTAAACTCATCTTT. It specifies CACDRLGSKCKLIF.

As concerns this clone: A far larger clone is just one base off, so this is likely a read error. The V gene is TRDV2, the J gene TRDJ1; D is ambiguous. Germline CDR1 is GEAIGNYY and CDR2 is EKD. The CDR3 length is 14 residues. V lost 3 bases and J lost 0, with 10 bases in between. CDR3 residues: CACDAISNTDKLIF. The CDR3 DNA reads TGTGCCTGTGACGCCATTTCAAACACCGATAAACTCATCTTT.

This clone is categorized as large (0.1 to 1%). The same CDR3 arises from other DNA sequences in this sample as well. V usage is TRDV2 and J usage is TRDJ1; D call uncertain. Germline V CDR1 and CDR2: GEAIGNYY, EKD. This CDR3 has 18 amino acids. The V and J ends lost 2 bases and 0 bases respectively, with 21 bases between them. The CDR3 region has the DNA TGTGCCTGTGACAGTCTTAGTCTCGGAGAACCGTACACCGATAAACTCATCTTT. Encoded protein: CACDSLSLGEPYTDKLIF.

This clone was seen a few times. TCRdb shows a much larger clone's protein in place of this DNA's translation, and the two differ at residue 3, likely through a read error; the protein shown is translated from the DNA. The chain has TRDV2 and TRDJ1, with 9 bases matching TRDD2. This CDR3 spans 19 amino acids. From germline, CDR1 is GEAIGNYY and CDR2 EKD. The CDR3 is CAYDTHLPTIRGDYDKLIF. CDR3 in DNA: TGTGCCTATGACACCCACCTTCCTACAATCCGTGGGGACTACGATAAACTCATCTTT.

The sample holds a few counts of this clone. V gene TRDV2 combines with J gene TRDJ1; 9 bases line up with TRDD3. There are 21 residues in the CDR3. V was pared by 0 bases and J by 10 bases, with 29 bases of the junction left unmatched. Germline CDR1 and CDR2: GEAIGNYY and EKD. The CDR3 loop is CACDTVTGGRAMLPHTDGLIF. For the CDR3, the DNA is TGTGCCTGTGACACCGTCACTGGGGGACGCGCAATGTTGCCCCACACCGATGGACTCATCTTT.

As for this clone: A read error may explain this, as a much larger clone is one base away. The chain employs TRDV2 and TRDJ1; TRDD3 agrees at 11 bases. Per the germline V gene, CDR1 is GEAIGNYY and CDR2 is EKD. CDR3 length: 21 residues. V lost 1 base, J lost 0 bases, and 18 bases stayed unmatched. The DNA of the CDR3 is TGTGCCTGTGACACAATTGCCGTACTGGGGGATAAACCCTCGCACACCGATAAACTCATCTTT. Amino acid sequence: CACDTIAVLGDKPSHTDKLIF.

This clone turned up a few times. The chain couples TRDV2 to TRDJ1; TRDD3 agrees at 8 bases. The V gene end was trimmed by 2 bases and the J gene end by 1 base; junction bases not matched to a gene: 8. Germline V lookup: CDR1 GEAIGNYY, CDR2 EKD. The CDR3 length is 16 residues. The CDR3 DNA reads as TGTGCCTGTGACAGACTGGGGGCCACCTCCACCGATAAACTCATCTTT. Translation gives CACDRLGATSTDKLIF.

The sample holds a few counts of this clone. A far larger clone is a single base away, which makes a read error likely. This same CDR3 is encoded by further DNA sequences in the sample. CDR3 nucleotides: TGTGCCTGTGTATCCCTGGGGGATTGGGGGTCCACCGATAAACTCATCTTC. Translation gives CACVSLGDWGSTDKLIF. The V gene is TRDV2, the J gene TRDJ1; 9 bases line up with TRDD3. CDR3 size: 17 residues. The germline CDR1 and CDR2 sequences are GEAIGNYY and EKD.

As concerns this clone: This likely stems from a read error, as it lies one base from a far larger clone. The gene calls are TRDV2 and TRDJ1, with 11 bases lining up with TRDD3. The junction had 18 bases not matched to a gene; V was cut back by 0 bases and J by 1 base. Per the germline V gene, CDR1 is GEAIGNYY and CDR2 is EKD. The CDR3 totals 21 residues. The DNA for the CDR3 is TGTGCCTGTGACACCGTTGCCAGGGCGTCTGGGGGATACTCCTCCACCGATAAACTCATCTTT. Amino acids: CACDTVARASGGYSSTDKLIF.

This clone was picked up a small number of times. The TCRdb record carries a much larger clone's protein, which differs from this DNA's translation at residue 10; a read error is the likely cause, and the protein listed here is the DNA translation. This chain uses TRDV2 with TRDJ2, with a tentative D call TRDD3 (8 bases). Per germline, CDR1 GEAIGNYY and CDR2 EKD. This CDR3 is 19 amino acids long. V lost 0 bases and J lost 11, with 30 bases in between. The CDR3 DNA sequence: TGTGCCTGTGACACCGTTCCTACGAGGGTCCCGGGGATACCCAGCCAACTCTTCTTT. This translates into CACDTVPTRVPGIPSQLFF.

This clone was seen only a few times. It may be a read error: a sequence one base away is much more abundant. Other nucleotide sequences from this sample produce the same CDR3. The chain recombines TRDV2 with TRDJ1; 11 bases are shared with TRDD3. This CDR3 region has 16 residues. Germline CDR1 reads GEAIGNYY; CDR2 reads EKD. The DNA for the CDR3 is TGTGCTTGTGACAAGTTGGGGGATACGAACACCGATAAACTCATCTTT. It is translated as CACDKLGDTNTDKLIF.

Comments on this clone: Just one base apart from a much larger clone, this may be a read error. Additional DNA sequences in this sample encode the identical CDR3. V usage is TRDV2 and J usage is TRDJ1; 11 nucleotides line up with TRDD3. This CDR3 is 15 amino acids long. The germline CDR1 and CDR2 sequences are GEAIGNYY and EKD. The CDR3: CACDSLGDTTDKLIF. The CDR3 DNA reads as TGCGCCTGTGACTCCCTGGGGGATACAACCGATAAACTCATCTTT.

Comments on this clone: Given a much more abundant clone one base away, this may be a read error. The chain joins TRDV2 to TRDJ1; TRDD3 matches 8 bases. CDR1 is GEAIGNYY, CDR2 EKD, per germline. CDR3 length: 17 amino acids. Germline trimming cut 1 base from V and 0 bases from J; bases unmatched to any gene: 9. The CDR3 sequence: CACDTLGATTYTDKLIF. The CDR3 DNA reads as TGTGCCTGTGACACACTGGGGGCTACTACATACACCGATAAACTCATCTTT.

The sample holds a few counts of this clone. A read error may be the cause here, since a much bigger clone is one base away. The V and J genes are TRDV2 and TRDJ1, with D unclear. The CDR3 covers 14 residues. Germline loops: CDR1 GEAIGNYY, CDR2 EKD. Trimming removed 3 bases at V and 3 bases at J, with 13 bases between. For the CDR3, the DNA is TGTGCCTGTGACGCCCTCTCGGCGGCCGATAAACTCATCTTT. Amino acids: CACDALSAADKLIF.

Details on this clone: A far more abundant clone sits one base away, making this likely a read error. In the same sample, other DNA sequences code for this CDR3. The rearrangement joins TRDV1 to TRDJ1, with TRDD3 matching over 9 bases. Germline loops: CDR1 TSWWSYY, CDR2 QGS. The CDR3 is made up of 18 amino acids. Trimming cost V 3 bases and J 6 bases; bases outside gene matches: 17. CDR3 in amino acids: CALGEPFLWGYGRYKLIF. CDR3 bases: TGTGCTCTTGGGGAGCCCTTCCTCTGGGGATACGGACGTTATAAACTCATCTTT.

This clone was found a few times. A read error likely explains this, since a far larger clone differs by one base. The sample contains more than one DNA sequence encoding this CDR3. This sequence joins TRDV2 and TRDJ1, with unresolved D. Germline CDR1 reads GEAIGNYY; CDR2 reads EKD. This CDR3 is 15 amino acids long. CDR3 sequence: CACDTVSTSPDKLIF. CDR3 DNA sequence: TGTGCCTGCGACACCGTGTCGACTTCGCCCGATAAACTCATCTTT.

Concerning this clone itself: One base away lies a much larger clone, so this may be a sequencing read error. The same CDR3 arises from other DNA sequences in this sample as well. V gene TRDV2 combines with J gene TRDJ3; weak D call: TRDD2 (5 bases). V gave up 0 bases and J gave up 0 bases, with 32 bases separating them. Germline assignment: CDR1 GEAIGNYY and CDR2 EKD. The CDR3 has 25 amino acids. The CDR3 protein is CACDTPPTPYVSGANASWDTRQMFF. CDR3 coding DNA: TGTGCCTGTGACACCCCTCCGACCCCCTACGTTTCGGGTGCTAATGCCTCCTGGGACACCCGACAGATGTTTTTC.

The gene calls are TRDV2 and TRDJ1; TRDD3 might be the D (6 bases). Germline V gene data show CDR1 as GEAIGNYY and CDR2 as EKD. The CDR3 has 18 amino acids. V shed 0 bases and J shed 0 bases, with 19 bases lying between them. The CDR3 sequence: CACDTVPMGALYTDKLIF. The DNA of the CDR3 is TGTGCCTGTGACACCGTCCCTATGGGGGCCCTGTACACCGATAAACTCATCTTT.

This chain connects TRDV2 to TRDJ1, with TRDD3 matching over 9 bases. The CDR3 extends over 18 amino acids. V gave up 0 bases and J gave up 1 base; unmatched junction bases: 11. Germline CDR1 and CDR2: GEAIGNYY and EKD. CDR3: CACDTVPVLGDLTDKLIF. The DNA for the CDR3 is TGTGCCTGTGACACCGTCCCCGTACTGGGGGACCTCACCGATAAACTCATCTTT.

This clone was recorded a few times. A read error likely explains why the TCRdb protein, taken from a much larger clone, differs from this DNA's translation at residue 10; the protein shown is translated from the DNA. V and J are TRDV2 and TRDJ1; TRDD3 is a possible D gene (6 bases). Germline values: CDR1 GEAIGNYY, CDR2 EKD. V gave up 0 bases and J gave up 0 bases, with 22 bases separating them. This CDR3 contains 19 residues. The CDR3 protein is CACDTVRVGVVDYTDKLIF. The CDR3 DNA reads as TGTGCCTGTGACACCGTGAGAGTGGGGGTGGTTGACTACACCGATAAACTCATCTTT.

Remarks on this clone: Given a much more abundant clone one base away, this may be a read error. Other nucleotide sequences in the sample specify the same CDR3. The chain has TRDV2 and TRDJ1; 11 bases agree with TRDD3. This CDR3 is 22 amino acids long. Germline CDR1 and CDR2: GEAIGNYY and EKD. V gave up 3 bases and J gave up 1 base; unmatched junction bases: 24. The CDR3 nucleotides read TGTGCCTGTGACCCGCTTGGGACGGACACGTTTGGGGGATACGTCTCCACCGATAAACTCATCTTT. Translated: CACDPLGTDTFGGYVSTDKLIF.

This clone is labeled medium-sized. Other DNA sequences in the same sample also yield this CDR3. V is TRDV2 and J is TRDJ1; 13 bases are shared with TRDD3. The V gene end was trimmed by 0 bases and the J gene end by 1 base; junction bases not matched to a gene: 13. The CDR3 spans 20 residues. Germline CDR1 GEAIGNYY, CDR2 EKD. As DNA, the CDR3 is TGTGCCTGTGACACCGTTACTGGGGGATACGCCCAAAGGGCCACCGATAAACTCATCTTT. This translates into CACDTVTGGYAQRATDKLIF.

This clone was counted only a few times. A much larger clone lies one base from this, so it may be a read error. The rearrangement links TRDV2 to TRDJ1; the match to TRDD3 covers 12 bases. J lost 0 bases, V lost 2 bases, and 18 bases had no gene match. The CDR3 consists of 21 residues. Germline assignment: CDR1 GEAIGNYY and CDR2 EKD. CDR3 loop: CACDILSPPTGGYSDTDKLIF. For the CDR3, the DNA is TGTGCCTGTGACATCCTTTCCCCTCCTACTGGGGGATACTCGGACACCGATAAACTCATCTTT.

This clone is large in the sample. The chain carries TRDV2 and TRDJ1; TRDD3 aligns across 12 bases. The CDR3 totals 18 residues. The trim removed 0 bases at V and 0 bases at J, leaving 7 bases unmatched. Germline-derived CDR1 and CDR2 are GEAIGNYY and EKD. CDR3 bases: TGTGCCTGTGACACCGTATCTGGGGGATACGGGGACACCGATAAACTCATCTTT. Protein product: CACDTVSGGYGDTDKLIF.